Below are 15 T cell receptor beta chains sequenced from a single sample in a study of T cells after yellow fever vaccination. TCRdb redid the calling of the 5' RACE reads with MiXCR, one entry per CDR3 protein. The sample includes 450,000 to 550,000 distinct CDR3 sequences, 21% seen only once; the top ten take 15% to 20%. The sample consisted of PBMCs, taken more than 20 days after the first yellow fever vaccination. The receptors come from a man aged 18 to 30 who received the YFV17D yellow fever vaccine.

The chain carries TRBV24-1 and TRBJ2-3; TRBD1 aligns across 7 bases. Germline lookup yields CDR1 KGHDR and CDR2 SFDVKD. Germline trimming cut 3 bases from V and 4 bases from J; bases unmatched to any gene: 3. The CDR3 is made up of 14 amino acids. CDR3 nucleotide sequence: TGTGCCACCAGTGATCCCCAGGGGGCAGATACGCAGTATTTT. Translated: CATSDPQGADTQYF.

This clonotype has only a few counts. The chain uses TRBV19 and TRBJ2-2; 9 bases align to TRBD1. The CDR3 length is 13 residues. Trimming at V came to 10 bases and at J to 4 bases, leaving 4 bases not matched to a gene. The germline V gene has CDR1 LNHDA and CDR2 SQIVND (reference sequence). The CDR3 spells CATWGQGTGELFF. The CDR3 nucleotides are TGTGCCACGTGGGGACAGGGCACCGGGGAGCTGTTTTTT.

The rearrangement uses TRBV25-1 and TRBJ2-7; 9 nucleotides line up with TRBD1. The CDR3 spans 14 residues. In germline, CDR1 is MGHDK, CDR2 SYGVNS. The trim removed 2 bases at V and 3 bases at J, leaving 2 bases unmatched. DNA of the CDR3: TGTGCCAGCAGTGAAGGGACAGGGAGCTACGAGCAGTACTTC. It translates to CASSEGTGSYEQYF.

The chain has TRBV29-1 and TRBJ2-5; D gene unclear. Looked up from germline, CDR1 is SQVTM and CDR2 is ANQGSEA. Trimming left V 7 bases short and J 0 bases short, with 18 bases between. This CDR3 has 15 amino acids. The CDR3 sequence: CSAQPRRSYQETQYF. In nucleotides, the CDR3 is TGCAGCGCCCAGCCTAGGCGGTCCTACCAAGAGACCCAGTACTTC.

The gene calls are TRBV4-1 and TRBJ2-2, with D uncertain. Trimming stripped 1 base from V and 1 base from J, with 7 bases between. Germline values: CDR1 MGHRA, CDR2 YSYEKL. This CDR3 contains 15 residues. The CDR3 sequence: CASSQVSGNTGELFF. CDR3 in DNA: TGCGCCAGCAGCCAAGTCTCGGGGAACACCGGGGAGCTGTTTTTT.

This clonotype was detected only a few times. The rearrangement uses TRBV7-2 and TRBJ1-2; 9 bases map to TRBD1. V lost 5 bases, J lost 8 bases, and 9 bases stayed unmatched. The CDR3 has 14 residues. Germline V CDR1 and CDR2: SGHTA, FQGNSA. This CDR3 reads CASSGSGQGFGYTF. Written as DNA, the CDR3 is TGTGCCAGCAGCGGGTCGGGACAGGGTTTCGGCTACACCTTC.

This CDR3 is CASSYRAAPYNEQFF. For the CDR3, the DNA is TGTGCCAGCAGTTACCGGGCGGCACCGTACAATGAGCAGTTCTTC. V gene TRBV6-5 combines with J gene TRBJ2-1, with unresolved D. From germline, CDR1 is MNHEY and CDR2 SVGAGI. V lost 2 bases and J lost 4, with 12 bases in between. This CDR3 region has 15 residues.

This clonotype was seen more than once but under ten times. Here the CDR3 DNA reads TGTGCCAGCAGCCAAGCCGTAACAGAGAAATGGGGATATGGCTACACCTTC. It translates to CASSQAVTEKWGYGYTF. The V gene is TRBV4-2, the J gene TRBJ1-2, with no clear D. Trimming removed 1 base from V and 5 bases from J, with 20 bases in between. There are 17 residues in the CDR3. Looked up from germline, CDR1 is LGHNA and CDR2 is YNFKEQ.

This clonotype has more than one count but fewer than ten. An end of the junction differs from the germline gene, which may be a read error. The V call is TRBV10-2, the J call TRBJ1-1; 8 positions match TRBD1. The CDR3 spans 12 residues. CDR1 is WSHSY, CDR2 SAAADI, per germline. The CDR3 region is CASRDRNAEAFF. The CDR3 nucleotides read TGCGCCAGTAGGGACAGGAACGCTGAAGCTTTCTTT.

This clonotype was observed a handful of times. The rearrangement links TRBV7-2 to TRBJ2-1; unclear D gene. This CDR3 contains 16 residues. Per germline, CDR1 SGHTA and CDR2 FQGNSA. Trimming removed 5 bases at V and 7 bases at J, with 21 bases between. The CDR3 region is CASSPDPPVILNEQFF. The CDR3 bases are TGTGCCAGCAGCCCAGACCCGCCCGTGATCTTGAATGAGCAGTTCTTC.

In this sample, this clonotype turned up a few times. This rearrangement joins TRBV7-8 to TRBJ1-2; 8 bases match TRBD1. Germline V gene data show CDR1 as SGHVS and CDR2 as FQNEAQ. The CDR3 runs 15 residues. J lost 3 bases, V lost 4 bases, and 7 bases had no gene match. CDR3 in DNA: TGTGCCAGCAGCTCCGAGCAGGGGGCCCACTATGGCTACACCTTC. This sequence encodes CASSSEQGAHYGYTF. Full variable domain (outside the CDR3, taken from reference TRBV7-8 and TRBJ1-2): GAGVSQSPRYKVAKRGQDVALRCDPISGHVSLFWYQQALGQGPEFLTYFQNEAQLDKSGLPSDRFFAERPEGSVSTLKIQRTQQEDSAVYLCASSSEQGAHYGYTFGSGTRLTVV.

This rearrangement joins TRBV4-3 to TRBJ2-7; D is tentatively TRBD1 or TRBD2 (5 bases each). V was clipped by 6 bases and J by 2 bases, with 23 bases between them. The V gene's germline CDR1 is LGHNA and CDR2 YSLEER. CDR3 length equals 17 residues. The DNA of the CDR3 is TGCGCCAGCAGGTCAAGCTGTGGGGACCCTAACCCCTACGAGCAGTACGTC. Encoded protein: CASRSSCGDPNPYEQYV.

The rearrangement joins TRBV15 to TRBJ1-5; D is ambiguous. CDR3 size: 12 residues. Per the germline V gene, CDR1 is LNHNV and CDR2 is YYDKDF (reference sequence). Trimming took off 2 bases at V and 4 bases at J, with 3 bases between the two ends. CDR3 sequence reads: CATSRPNQPQHF. CDR3 nucleotides: TGTGCCACCAGCAGACCGAATCAGCCCCAGCATTTT.

This clonotype was counted between two and nine times. The chain couples TRBV4-3 to TRBJ2-3, with D hard to call. The V gene's germline CDR1 is LGHNA and CDR2 YSLEER. The CDR3 has 14 amino acids. V was pared by 6 bases and J by 4 bases, with 14 bases between. CDR3 nucleotide sequence: TGCGCCAGCAGTCCTCTCCCTAACGCAGATACGCAGTATTTT. Its protein product is CASSPLPNADTQYF.

This chain connects TRBV7-9 to TRBJ2-1; weak D call: TRBD1 (5 bases). Germline V gene lookup returns CDR1 SEHNR and CDR2 FQNEAQ (reference sequence). V lost 6 bases and J lost 1, with 16 bases in between. This CDR3 is built from 16 residues. The CDR3: CASRLTGKGSYNEQFF. DNA for the CDR3: TGTGCCAGCAGACTTACAGGTAAAGGGTCCTACAATGAGCAGTTCTTC.